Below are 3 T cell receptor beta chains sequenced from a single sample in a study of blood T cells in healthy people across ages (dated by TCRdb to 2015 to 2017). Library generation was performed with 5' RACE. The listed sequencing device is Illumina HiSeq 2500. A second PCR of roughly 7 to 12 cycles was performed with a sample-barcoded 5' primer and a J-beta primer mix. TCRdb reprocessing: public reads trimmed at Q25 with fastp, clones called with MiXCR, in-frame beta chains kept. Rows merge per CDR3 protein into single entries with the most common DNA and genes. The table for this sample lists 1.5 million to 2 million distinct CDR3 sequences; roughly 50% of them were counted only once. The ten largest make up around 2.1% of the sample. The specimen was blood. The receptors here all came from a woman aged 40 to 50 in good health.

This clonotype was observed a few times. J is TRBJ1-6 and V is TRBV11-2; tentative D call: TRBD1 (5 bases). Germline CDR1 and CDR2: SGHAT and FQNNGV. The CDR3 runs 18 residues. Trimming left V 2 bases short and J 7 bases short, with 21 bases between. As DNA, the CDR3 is TGTGCCAGCAGCTTAAGGCAGGGCTCGACGTATGGAAATTCACCCCTCCACTTT. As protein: CASSLRQGSTYGNSPLHF. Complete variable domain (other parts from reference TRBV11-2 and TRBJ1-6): EAGVAQSPRYKIIEKRQSVAFWCNPISGHATLYWYQQILGQGPKLLIQFQNNGVVDDSQLPKDRFSAERLKGVDSTLKIQPAKLEDSAVYLCASSLRQGSTYGNSPLHFGNGTRLTVT.

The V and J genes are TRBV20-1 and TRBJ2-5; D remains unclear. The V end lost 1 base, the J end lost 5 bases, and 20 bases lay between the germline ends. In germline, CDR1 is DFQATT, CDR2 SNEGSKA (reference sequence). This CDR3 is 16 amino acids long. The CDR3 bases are TGCAGTGCTAGAGTAGTGACACGTACGGGTTCGGAGACCCAGTACTTC. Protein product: CSARVVTRTGSETQYF.

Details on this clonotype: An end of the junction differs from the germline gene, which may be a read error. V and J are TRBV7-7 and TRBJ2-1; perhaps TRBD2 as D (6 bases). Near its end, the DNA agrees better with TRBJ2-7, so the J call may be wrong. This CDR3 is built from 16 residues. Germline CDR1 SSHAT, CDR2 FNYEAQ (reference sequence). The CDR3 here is CASSLASSGTYNEQYF. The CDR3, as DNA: TGTGCTAGCAGCTTAGCGAGTAGCGGAACCTACAATGAGCAGTACTTC.